This T cell receptor (beta chain) is from a study of long-term antiretroviral therapy in people with HIV (dated by TCRdb to between 2021 and 2024). In the study overall: The earliest samples were collected about a decade before the 2015 WHO recommendation for immediate ART, when ART was typically delayed until CD4 counts fell. From 25 to 30 adults with confirmed HIV infection, the cohort provided approximately 190 cryopreserved PBMC samples, gathered serially across a mean of around 6 years (range 1-12). Of the roughly 30 participants with HIV, about twelve were female. A retrospective serial study tested whether ART initiation and durable HIV suppression were associated with changes in peripheral blood TRB repertoire composition and diversity. No cross-contamination during QIAcube processing was shown when test extractions of a monoclonal T-cell line were performed alongside about 30 polyclonal samples.

To be included, a participant needed at least one PBMC sample from before ART initiation plus at least two post-ART samples. Treatment was received in the United States of America by all participants with HIV. Before DNA extraction, cryopreserved samples of roughly 0.9-11 million PBMC were thawed and washed. At the time of the earliest PBMC sample for each participant with HIV, ages ranged from roughly 23 to 55 years. Per participant, PBMC samples came from 1-4 timepoints prior to ART initiation and 2-8 timepoints following ART initiation, for a median of 7 samples. Serial HIV viral load, CD4+ T-cell count, ART history and demographic data were obtained for every participant. Using a Qiagen kit on a QIAcube, genomic DNA was extracted from unsorted PBMC, with samples processed in batches of 12. For CDR1 and CDR2, the germline V gene lists KGHSH and LQKENI. V ends up 4 bases short and J 4 bases short, with an unmatched junction base count of 7. The CDR3, cysteine through phenylalanine, is 15 amino acids long. Of the read, only the CDR3 DNA is kept; its 45 bases are in frame from base 1.

With regard to this clone: This receptor's antigen is unknown. Qualities for individual bases were not recorded, and no much larger clone is one base off.

Broad study findings and their caveats: Because pre-ART samples had limited cell numbers, unsorted PBMC were profiled rather than sorted CD4+ and CD8+ T cells. CDR3 length ranges in HIV repertoires were narrower than in controls, and network structure suggested an antigen-experienced repertoire with only a slight naive shift after ART. The repertoire was dominated across all time points by expanded TRB clones identified before ART initiation, although this dominance was seen to fluctuate and to decrease in many PLHIV after ART. Limited PBMC availability meant only the TCR beta chain was sequenced, without alpha chain pairing. Starting ART was linked to a significant rise in TRB diversity, yet even with long-term ART the diversity remained significantly lower than in transplant donor controls. The samples span the years 2004 to 2017, and the ART regimens used may be less effective than current regimens. Inferences about post-ART repertoire changes are limited because no data were available on ART adherence, viral resistance or therapy changes.

The immunoSEQ hsTCRB v3.0 assay was used at survey level resolution for TRB variable region sequencing. The target sequencing depth for TRB was about 35,000-50,000 T-cell genomes per sample. An Illumina MiSeq with a v3 150-cycle kit was used to sequence the pooled TRB libraries. In the paper's pipeline: Analysis of repertoires was carried out in R inside a reproducible Nextflow workflow spanning QC, data transformation and analysis. LymphoSeq2, an R package for AIRR-Seq data exploration, was used to implement custom analyses. Four samples yielding fewer than 5000 total TRB sequences were excluded, leaving 188 analyzed HIV repertoires. Among the roughly 200 retained HIV repertoires, 55 to 65 were collected before ART initiation and roughly 130 were collected after ART initiation. Repertoires were downsampled to 5000 TRB nucleotide sequences, with summary statistics averaged over 100 downsampling iterations. The analysis kept only TRB sequences whose CDR3 regions were at least seven amino acids long. Diversity was assessed using a clonality score derived from Shannon entropy and using the Gini coefficient. In the repertoire networks, any two of the top 5000 CDR3 amino acid sequences were connected whenever the two sequences differed by an edit distance of one. GLIPH2 predicted antigen specificity groups and MHC restriction for TRB CDR3 amino acid sequences. CDR3 amino acid sequences were matched against VDJdb and McPAS-TCR to flag known CMV, EBV, HIV or tissue antigen associations. Pre-ART, post-ART and control groups were compared with Wilcoxon signed-rank tests and Holm-Bonferroni correction. Held by TCRdb, this immuneACCESS table contains in-frame sequences only and omits some clones. Under half of the omission traces to an unresolved V gene where checked; the cause of the rest is unknown. That table furnishes V, J and clone size, whereas the DNA furnished D and trimming. The table for this sample lists roughly 30,000 clones; 70% to 90% of them were counted only once. The top ten clones comprise less than 9.5% of the sample.

The sequencing here drew on unsorted PBMCs, taken less than 5 years after starting antiretroviral therapy. The chain joins TRBV18 to TRBJ2-7; 10 junctional bases match TRBD1. This TCR came from a man aged 35-49 years with HIV. The CDR3 is CASSHRTGGTYEQYF. The DNA sequence is TGTGCCAGCTCACACCGGACAGGGGGAACTTACGAGCAGTACTTC.